Listed here is a single T cell receptor (beta chain). What it binds is unknown. These data come from a study of persistence of HIV-infected CD4 T cells. In the study overall: Median time on suppressive ART was 8 years. General study results and limits: Degenerate expanded CDR3beta sequences were enriched among CMV- and Gag-responding cells.

Trimming stripped 3 bases from V and 1 base from J, with 16 bases between. The CDR3 sequence is 16 residues long. The germline V gene encodes CDR1 KGHSH and CDR2 LQKENI. Sequencing used immunoSEQ version 4 in survey mode. The protocol was immunoSEQ multiplex PCR, while the TCRdb copy is restricted to in-frame clones and leaves out a portion. This table holds roughly 43,000 clones, approximately 90% found once. Anti-CD3/anti-CD28 beads served as a nonspecific positive control stimulus. Sorting of responding CD4+ T cells relied on upregulated CD40 ligand together with CD69. These HIV-1-infected adults initiated suppressive ART in chronic infection. Undetectable plasma HIV-1 RNA below 50 copies/mL lasted at least 4 years.

The genes are TRBV18 and TRBJ2-7, with D possibly being TRBD1 (6 bases). The sample in question was CD4+ T cells sorted from PBMCs after roughly 19-hour stimulation, obtained from a patient who received antiretroviral therapy. The sequence came from an adult man with HIV who was CMV-seropositive. CDR3 nucleotide sequence: TGTGCCAGCTCACCTCCGGGACAAAAAGGGTCCTACGAGCAGTACTTC. Protein product: CASSPPGQKGSYEQYF.